Listed here are 14 T cell receptor delta chains from one sample, sequenced in a study of gamma-delta chains in newborns, infants, children. TCRdb re-called the reads through CATT. The top ten clones hold 20% to 25% of a sample with roughly 15,000 delta-chain clones, 7% to 8.5% of them seen once. Sequenced material: blood. The receptors stem from a child who was a newborn, infant or young child, either healthy, febrile or measles-vaccinated (not recorded which).

V usage is TRDV3 and J usage is TRDJ3, with TRDD3 identical over 10 bases. The CDR3 has 20 amino acids. J was trimmed by 0 bases and V by 0 bases; bases with no gene match: 11. CDR1 and CDR2 (germline): TVYSNPD, GDNSRS (reference sequence). CDR3 protein: CAFRGTGGSPSSWDTRQMFF. CDR3 DNA: TGTGCCTTTAGGGGTACTGGGGGATCACCCAGCTCCTGGGACACCCGACAGATGTTTTTC.

With regard to this clone: Additional DNA sequences in this sample encode the identical CDR3. This chain connects TRDV2 to TRDJ3; 7 positions match TRDD3. The V gene end was trimmed by 3 bases and the J gene end by 0 bases; junction bases not matched to a gene: 7. CDR3 length: 18 amino acids. Germline assignment: CDR1 GEAIGNYY and CDR2 EKD. In DNA form, the CDR3 reads TGTGCCTGTGACGGGATACCCTCTAGCTCCTGGGACACCCGACAGATGTTTTTC. Its protein product is CACDGIPSSSWDTRQMFF.

This clone rates as medium-sized. Given a much more abundant clone one base away, this may be a read error. The same CDR3 arises from other DNA sequences in this sample as well. The chain employs TRDV2 and TRDJ3, with TRDD3 matching over 9 bases. V was pared by 0 bases and J by 2 bases, with 1 base of the junction left unmatched. The CDR3 has 17 amino acids. Germline CDR1 is GEAIGNYY and CDR2 is EKD. Here the CDR3 DNA reads TGTGCCTGTGACACCTTGGGGGATACCTGGGACACCCGACAGATGTTTTTC. It is translated as CACDTLGDTWDTRQMFF.

The chain uses TRDV2 and TRDJ2, with TRDD3 identical over 10 bases. This CDR3 is built from 15 residues. Germline V gene sequence: CDR1 GEAIGNYY, CDR2 EKD. V lost 0 bases to trimming and J lost 6 bases; unmatched junction nucleotides: 3. The CDR3 DNA reads TGTGCCTGTGACACCCTGGGGGATAGGGCAGCACAACTCTTCTTT. Its translation: CACDTLGDRAAQLFF.

This clone was counted ten times or more. A far larger clone lies a single base away; this is likely a read error. Other DNA sequences in the sample encode the same CDR3. The V and J genes are TRDV2 and TRDJ2; 10 bases are shared with TRDD3. The CDR3 is 16 residues long. Germline V gene data show CDR1 as GEAIGNYY and CDR2 as EKD. With V trimmed by 2 bases and J by 0 bases, 2 bases remained unmatched. CDR3 region: CACDILGDTLTAQLFF. CDR3 nucleotides: TGTGCCTGTGACATTCTGGGGGATACTTTGACAGCACAACTCTTCTTT.

The V and J genes are TRDV1 and TRDJ1; 11 nucleotides match TRDD3. CDR3 size: 23 residues. J was trimmed by 3 bases and V by 6 bases; bases with no gene match: 30. Germline lookup yields CDR1 TSWWSYY and CDR2 QGS. DNA of the CDR3: TGTGCTCTTGGAGACCCCTGCGTACTGGGGGATAAGTCCAGTGGACCTTTGTCCGATAAACTCATCTTT. Its translation is CALGDPCVLGDKSSGPLSDKLIF.

This clone is deemed medium-sized. This may come from a read error, since a much larger clone is one base off. The sample contains more than one DNA sequence encoding this CDR3. The chain has TRDV2 and TRDJ3; TRDD3 matches at 10 bases. Germline CDR1 and CDR2: GEAIGNYY and EKD. The CDR3 loop spans 18 amino acids. J lost 1 base, V lost 0 bases, and 2 bases had no gene match. The CDR3: CACDTVLGDSWDTRQMFF. In DNA form, the CDR3 reads TGTGCCTGTGACACCGTACTGGGGGATTCCTGGGACACCCGACAGATGTTTTTC.

There are a few counts of this clone. The amino acid sequence in TCRdb belongs to a much larger clone and departs from this DNA's translation at residue 11, likely a sequencing read error; the sequence shown is translated from the DNA. The chain employs TRDV2 and TRDJ3, with TRDD3 matching over 10 bases. Germline assignment: CDR1 GEAIGNYY and CDR2 EKD. The CDR3 is made up of 18 amino acids. This CDR3 reads CACDTVGDTSRDTRQMFF. The CDR3 nucleotides are TGTGCCTGTGACACCGTGGGGGATACCTCCCGGGACACCCGACAGATGTTTTTC.

In its sample, this clone was seen a few times. DNA for the CDR3: TGTGCCTGTGACTCAATACTGGGGGATACGGGTTTGACAGCACAACTCTTCTTT. It is translated as CACDSILGDTGLTAQLFF. This chain joins TRDV2 and TRDJ2; 13 positions agree with TRDD3. CDR1 and CDR2 (germline): GEAIGNYY, EKD. The V segment lost 3 bases and the J segment 1 base; nucleotides outside the gene matches: 7. The CDR3 loop spans 18 amino acids.

This clone appeared many times. This chain joins TRDV2 and TRDJ3, with TRDD3 matching 10 bases. The CDR3 has 18 residues. Germline CDR1 reads GEAIGNYY; CDR2 reads EKD. With 3 bases clipped from V and 0 bases from J, the junction kept 4 bases outside the gene matches. The CDR3 protein is CACDEYWGISWDTRQMFF. CDR3 DNA: TGTGCCTGTGACGAGTACTGGGGGATCTCCTGGGACACCCGACAGATGTTTTTC.

This clone was seen only a few times. The chain has TRDV1 and TRDJ1, with D hard to call. Trimming removed 4 bases at V and 0 bases at J, with 9 bases between. In germline, CDR1 is TSWWSYY, CDR2 QGS. The CDR3 sequence is 14 residues long. The CDR3 sequence: CALGASQYTDKLIF. CDR3 DNA sequence: TGTGCTCTTGGGGCCTCCCAGTACACCGATAAACTCATCTTT.

This clone appeared a few times. The CDR3 protein is CACDTPLGTRSWDTRQMFF. The CDR3, as DNA: TGTGCCTGTGACACGCCCCTGGGTACAAGATCCTGGGACACCCGACAGATGTTTTTC. The chain recombines TRDV2 with TRDJ3; possibly TRDD3 for D (5 bases). Looked up from germline, CDR1 is GEAIGNYY and CDR2 is EKD. Trimming removed 1 base from V and 1 base from J, with 16 bases in between. The CDR3 has 19 residues.

This clone was recorded a few times. One base away lies a much larger clone, so this may be a sequencing read error. The V gene is TRDV2, the J gene TRDJ3, with 7 nucleotides matching TRDD3. The CDR3 is 18 residues long. The V segment lost 0 bases and the J segment 0 bases; nucleotides outside the gene matches: 4. CDR1 and CDR2 from the germline V gene are GEAIGNYY and EKD. CDR3 coding DNA: TGTGCCTGTGACACCGGCTGGGGGGACTCCTGGGACACCCGACAGATGTTTTTC. Amino acid sequence: CACDTGWGDSWDTRQMFF.

This clone occurred many times. The chain employs TRDV2 and TRDJ3, with 7 nucleotides matching TRDD3. V gave up 0 bases and J gave up 0 bases; unmatched junction bases: 13. Germline assignment: CDR1 GEAIGNYY and CDR2 EKD. This CDR3 has 21 residues. CDR3 coding DNA: TGTGCCTGTGACACCGGGGGACACTGGGGACCCAGCTCCTGGGACACCCGACAGATGTTTTTC. This translates into CACDTGGHWGPSSWDTRQMFF.